The clone carrying this T cell receptor (beta chain) was seen more than once but under ten times. The antigen is unknown. Germline CDR1 is MNHEY and CDR2 is SVGEGT. The trim removed 6 bases at V and 1 base at J, leaving 5 bases unmatched. The CDR3 extends over 14 amino acids. At least 5 micrograms of total RNA were extracted per sample. This sample is part of a study of blood T cells in healthy people across ages. General study results and limits: A roughly linear fall in TCR beta diversity per million T cells was seen with increasing age. Expanded clonotype changes were possibly confounded by unknown donor CMV status.

Using a J-beta primer mix together with a sample-barcoded 5' primer, a second PCR was run for roughly 7 to 11 cycles. TCRdb recomputed calls from the 5' RACE reads with MiXCR, one row per CDR3 protein. The sample includes 1.8 million or so distinct CDR3 sequences, approximately 39% of them seen just once. This chain uses TRBV6-2 or TRBV6-3 with TRBJ1-1; 7 positions agree with TRBD1. The sequence was obtained from a human donor in good health. The sample was blood. This CDR3 reads CASRRGTANTEAFF. Written as DNA, the CDR3 is TGTGCCAGCAGGCGGGGGACAGCGAACACTGAAGCTTTCTTT.